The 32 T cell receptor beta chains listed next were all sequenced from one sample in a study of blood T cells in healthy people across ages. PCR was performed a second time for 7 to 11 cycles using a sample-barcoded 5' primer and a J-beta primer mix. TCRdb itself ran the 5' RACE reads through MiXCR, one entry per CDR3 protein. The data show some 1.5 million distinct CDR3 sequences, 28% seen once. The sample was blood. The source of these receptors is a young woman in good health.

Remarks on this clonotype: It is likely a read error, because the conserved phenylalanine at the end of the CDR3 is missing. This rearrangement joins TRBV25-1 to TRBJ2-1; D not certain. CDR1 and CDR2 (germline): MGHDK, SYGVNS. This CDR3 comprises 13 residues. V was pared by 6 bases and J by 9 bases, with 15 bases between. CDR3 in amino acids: CASRPTSMGEQFS. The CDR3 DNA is TGTGCCAGCAGACCCACCTCTATGGGTGAGCAGTTCTCC.

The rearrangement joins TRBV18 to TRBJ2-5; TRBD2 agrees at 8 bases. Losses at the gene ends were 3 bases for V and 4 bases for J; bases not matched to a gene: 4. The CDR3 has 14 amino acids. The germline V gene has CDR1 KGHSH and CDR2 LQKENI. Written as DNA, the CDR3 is TGTGCCAGCTCACCCCAGCGGGGGACAGAGACCCAGTACTTC. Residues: CASSPQRGTETQYF.

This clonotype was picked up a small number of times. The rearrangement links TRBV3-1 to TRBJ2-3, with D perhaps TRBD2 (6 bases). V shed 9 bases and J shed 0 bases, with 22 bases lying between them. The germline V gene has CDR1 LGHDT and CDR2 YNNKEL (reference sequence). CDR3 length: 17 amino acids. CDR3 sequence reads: CASVASVAGPSTDTQYF. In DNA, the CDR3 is TGTGCCAGTGTCGCCAGCGTGGCGGGACCAAGCACAGATACGCAGTATTTT.

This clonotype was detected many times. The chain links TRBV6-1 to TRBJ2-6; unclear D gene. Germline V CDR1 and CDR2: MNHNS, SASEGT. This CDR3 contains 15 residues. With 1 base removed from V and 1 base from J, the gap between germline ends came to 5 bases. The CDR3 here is CASSEDISGANVLTF. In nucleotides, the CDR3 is TGTGCCAGCAGTGAAGACATATCTGGGGCCAACGTCCTGACTTTC.

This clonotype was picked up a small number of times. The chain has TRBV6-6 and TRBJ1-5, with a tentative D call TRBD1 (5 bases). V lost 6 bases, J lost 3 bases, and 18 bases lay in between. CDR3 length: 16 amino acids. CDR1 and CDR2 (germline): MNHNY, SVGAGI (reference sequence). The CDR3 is CASSADGTQTNQPQHF. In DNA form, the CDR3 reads TGTGCCAGCAGCGCCGATGGGACCCAGACCAATCAGCCCCAGCATTTT.

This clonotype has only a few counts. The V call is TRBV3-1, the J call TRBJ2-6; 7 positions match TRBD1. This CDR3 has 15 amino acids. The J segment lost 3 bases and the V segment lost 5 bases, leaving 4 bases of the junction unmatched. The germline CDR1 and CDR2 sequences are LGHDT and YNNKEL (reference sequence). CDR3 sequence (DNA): TGTGCCAGCAGCAACAGGGGTGATGGGGCCAACGTCCTGACTTTC. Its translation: CASSNRGDGANVLTF.

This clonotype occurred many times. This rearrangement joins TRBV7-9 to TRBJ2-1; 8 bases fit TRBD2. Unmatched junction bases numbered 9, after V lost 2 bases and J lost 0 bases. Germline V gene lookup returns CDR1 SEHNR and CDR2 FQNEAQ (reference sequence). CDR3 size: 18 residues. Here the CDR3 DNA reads TGTGCCAGCAGCTTACCGGGCGGGGGGCCCAGCTCCTACAATGAGCAGTTCTTC. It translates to CASSLPGGGPSSYNEQFF. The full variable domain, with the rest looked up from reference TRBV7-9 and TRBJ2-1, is DTGVSQNPRHKITKRGQNVTFRCDPISEHNRLYWYRQTLGQGPEFLTYFQNEAQLEKSRLLSDRFSAERPKGSFSTLEIQRTEQGDSAMYLCASSLPGGGPSSYNEQFFGPGTRLTVL.

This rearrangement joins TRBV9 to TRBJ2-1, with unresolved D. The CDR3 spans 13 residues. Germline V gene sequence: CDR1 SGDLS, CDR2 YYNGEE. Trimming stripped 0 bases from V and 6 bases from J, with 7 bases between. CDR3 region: CASSVASLNEQFF. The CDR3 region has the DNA TGTGCCAGCAGCGTAGCCTCCCTCAATGAGCAGTTCTTC. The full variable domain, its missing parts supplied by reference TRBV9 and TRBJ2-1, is DSGVTQTPKHLITATGQRVTLRCSPRSGDLSVYWYQQSLDQGLQFLIQYYNGEERAKGNILERFSAQQFPDLHSELNLSSLELGDSALYFCASSVASLNEQFFGPGTRLTVL.

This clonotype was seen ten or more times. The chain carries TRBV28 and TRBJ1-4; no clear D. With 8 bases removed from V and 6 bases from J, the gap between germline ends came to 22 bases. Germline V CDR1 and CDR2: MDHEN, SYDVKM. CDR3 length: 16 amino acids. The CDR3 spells CASGPLFFPSDEKLFF. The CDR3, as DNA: TGTGCCAGCGGACCCTTATTTTTTCCCTCGGATGAAAAACTGTTTTTT.

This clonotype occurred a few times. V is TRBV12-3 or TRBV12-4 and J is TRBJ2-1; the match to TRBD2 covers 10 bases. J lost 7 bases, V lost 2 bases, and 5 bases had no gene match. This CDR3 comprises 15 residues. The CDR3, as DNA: TGTGCCAGCAGTTTAACTAGCGGGAATGGAAATGAGCAGTTCTTC. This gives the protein CASSLTSGNGNEQFF.

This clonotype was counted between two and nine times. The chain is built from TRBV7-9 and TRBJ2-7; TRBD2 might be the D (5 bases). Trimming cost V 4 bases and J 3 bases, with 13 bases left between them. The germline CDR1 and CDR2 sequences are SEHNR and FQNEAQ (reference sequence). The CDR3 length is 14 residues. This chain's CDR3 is CASSSVFGDYEQYF. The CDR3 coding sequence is TGTGCCAGCAGCTCGGTTTTCGGGGACTACGAGCAGTACTTC.

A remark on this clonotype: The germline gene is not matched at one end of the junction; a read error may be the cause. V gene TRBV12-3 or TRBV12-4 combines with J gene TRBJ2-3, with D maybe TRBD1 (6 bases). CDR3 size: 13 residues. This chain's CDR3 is CASAFVRTDTEYF. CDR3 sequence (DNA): TGTGCCAGCGCCTTCGTGAGGACAGATACGGAGTATTTT.

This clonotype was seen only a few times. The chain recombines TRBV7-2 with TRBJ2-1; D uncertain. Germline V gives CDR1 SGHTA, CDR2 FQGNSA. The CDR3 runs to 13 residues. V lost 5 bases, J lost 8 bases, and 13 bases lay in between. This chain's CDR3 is CASSLTYIDEQFF. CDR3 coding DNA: TGTGCCAGCAGCCTTACTTATATCGATGAGCAGTTCTTC.

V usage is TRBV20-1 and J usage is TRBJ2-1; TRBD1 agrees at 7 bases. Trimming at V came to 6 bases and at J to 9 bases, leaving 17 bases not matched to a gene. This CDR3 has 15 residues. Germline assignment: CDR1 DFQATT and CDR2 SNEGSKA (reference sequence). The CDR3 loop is CSAPGRDREYGEQFF. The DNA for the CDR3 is TGCAGTGCGCCAGGTCGTGACAGGGAATACGGTGAGCAGTTCTTC.

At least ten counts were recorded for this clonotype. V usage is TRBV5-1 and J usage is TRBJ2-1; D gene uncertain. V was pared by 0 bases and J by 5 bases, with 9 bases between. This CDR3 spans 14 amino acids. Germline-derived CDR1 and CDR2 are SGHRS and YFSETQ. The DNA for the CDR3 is TGCGCCAGCAGCTTGGCCCTGGTAAACAATGAGCAGTTCTTC. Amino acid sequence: CASSLALVNNEQFF.

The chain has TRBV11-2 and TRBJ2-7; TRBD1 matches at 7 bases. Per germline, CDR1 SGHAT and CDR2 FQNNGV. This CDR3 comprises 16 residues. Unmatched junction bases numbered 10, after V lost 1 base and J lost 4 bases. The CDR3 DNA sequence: TGTGCCAGCAGCTTAGTATGGGCAGGGGGTCAGTACGAGCAGTACTTC. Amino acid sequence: CASSLVWAGGQYEQYF.

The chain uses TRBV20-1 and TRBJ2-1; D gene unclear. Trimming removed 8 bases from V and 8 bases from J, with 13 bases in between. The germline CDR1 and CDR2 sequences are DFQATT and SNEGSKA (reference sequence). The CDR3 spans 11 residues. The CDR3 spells CSSGQTDEQFF. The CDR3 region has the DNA TGCAGTTCTGGCCAAACTGATGAGCAGTTCTTC.

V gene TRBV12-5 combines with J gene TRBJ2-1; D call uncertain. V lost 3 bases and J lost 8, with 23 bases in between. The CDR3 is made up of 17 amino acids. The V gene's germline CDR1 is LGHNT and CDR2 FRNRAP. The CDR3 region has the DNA TGTGCTAGTGGTTTTGGGCTAGACAATGGCTCGGGTTATGAGCAGTTCTTC. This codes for CASGFGLDNGSGYEQFF.

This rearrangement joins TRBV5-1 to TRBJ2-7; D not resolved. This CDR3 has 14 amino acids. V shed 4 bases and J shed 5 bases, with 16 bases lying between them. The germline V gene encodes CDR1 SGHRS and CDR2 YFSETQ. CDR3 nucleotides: TGCGCCAGCAGCGGATCGACGGCAGGTGACGAGCAGTACTTC. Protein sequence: CASSGSTAGDEQYF.

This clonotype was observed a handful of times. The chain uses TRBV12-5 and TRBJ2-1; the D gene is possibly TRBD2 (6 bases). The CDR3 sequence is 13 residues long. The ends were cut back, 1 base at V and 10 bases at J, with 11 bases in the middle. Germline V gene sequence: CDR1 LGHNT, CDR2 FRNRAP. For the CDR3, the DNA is TGTGCTAGTGGTTTGGGCACTAGCCTCGAGCAGTTCTTC. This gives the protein CASGLGTSLEQFF. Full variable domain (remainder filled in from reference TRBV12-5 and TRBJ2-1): DARVTQTPRHKVTEMGQEVTMRCQPILGHNTVFWYRQTMMQGLELLAYFRNRAPLDDSGMPKDRFSAEMPDATLATLKIQPSEPRDSAVYFCASGLGTSLEQFFGPGTRLTVL.

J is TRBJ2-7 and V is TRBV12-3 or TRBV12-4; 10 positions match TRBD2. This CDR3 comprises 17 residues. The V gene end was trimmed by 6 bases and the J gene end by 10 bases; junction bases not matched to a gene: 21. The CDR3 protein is CASRRQGAASGGHGQYF. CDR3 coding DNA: TGTGCCAGCAGACGGCAGGGGGCGGCTAGCGGGGGACATGGACAGTACTTC.

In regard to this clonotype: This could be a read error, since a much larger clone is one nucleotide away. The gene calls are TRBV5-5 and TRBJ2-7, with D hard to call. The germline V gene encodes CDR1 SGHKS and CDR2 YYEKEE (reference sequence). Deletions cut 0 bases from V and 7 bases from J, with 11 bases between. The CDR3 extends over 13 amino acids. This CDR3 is CASSLVVDNEQYF. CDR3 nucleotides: TGTGCCAGCAGCTTGGTTGTTGACAATGAGCAGTACTTC.

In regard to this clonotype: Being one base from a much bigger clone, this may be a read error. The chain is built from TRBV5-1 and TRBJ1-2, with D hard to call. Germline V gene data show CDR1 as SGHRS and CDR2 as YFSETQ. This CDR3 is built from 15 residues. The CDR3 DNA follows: TGCGCCAGCAGCTTGCGTCCGGATGGGAACTATGGCTGCACCTTC. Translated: CASSLRPDGNYGCTF.

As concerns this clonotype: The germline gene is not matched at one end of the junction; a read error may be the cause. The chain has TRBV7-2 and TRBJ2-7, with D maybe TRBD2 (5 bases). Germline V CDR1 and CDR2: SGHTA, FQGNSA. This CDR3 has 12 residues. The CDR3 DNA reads TGTGCCAGCGGTCAGCGGAGCTACGAACAGTACTTC. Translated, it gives CASGQRSYEQYF.

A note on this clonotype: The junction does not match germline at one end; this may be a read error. The CDR3 loop is CASSFEGRHATNEKLFF. DNA for the CDR3: TGTGCCAGCAGTTTCGAAGGGCGACATGCAACTAATGAGAAACTGTTTTTT. This chain links TRBV12-3 or TRBV12-4 with TRBJ1-4; D gene ambiguous. This CDR3 region has 17 residues.

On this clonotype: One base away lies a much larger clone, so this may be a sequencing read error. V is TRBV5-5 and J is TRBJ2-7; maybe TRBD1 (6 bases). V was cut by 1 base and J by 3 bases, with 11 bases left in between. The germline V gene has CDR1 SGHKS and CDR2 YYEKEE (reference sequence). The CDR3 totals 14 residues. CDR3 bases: TGTGCCAGCAGCTTGCGTACAGGGTGCTACGAGCAGTACTTC. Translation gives CASSLRTGCYEQYF.

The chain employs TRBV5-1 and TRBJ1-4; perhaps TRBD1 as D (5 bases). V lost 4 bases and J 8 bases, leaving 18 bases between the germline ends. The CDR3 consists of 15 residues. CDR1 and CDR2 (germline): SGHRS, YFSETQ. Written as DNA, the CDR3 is TGCGCCAGCAGCGTGGCCGTAGGGGCTGCCGAAAAACTGTTTTTT. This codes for CASSVAVGAAEKLFF.

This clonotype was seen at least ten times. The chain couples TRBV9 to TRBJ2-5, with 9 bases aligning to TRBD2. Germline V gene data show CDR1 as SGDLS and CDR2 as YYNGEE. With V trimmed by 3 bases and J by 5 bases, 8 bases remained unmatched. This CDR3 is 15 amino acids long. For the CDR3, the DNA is TGTGCCAGCAGCGAGGCGGCGGGGGGGCGTGAGACCCAGTACTTC. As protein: CASSEAAGGRETQYF.

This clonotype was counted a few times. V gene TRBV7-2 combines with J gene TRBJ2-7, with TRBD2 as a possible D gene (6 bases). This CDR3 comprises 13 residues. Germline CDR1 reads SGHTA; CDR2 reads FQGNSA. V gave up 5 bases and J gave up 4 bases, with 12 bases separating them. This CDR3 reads CASSKTSCYEQYF. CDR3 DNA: TGTGCCAGCAGCAAGACTAGTTGTTACGAGCAGTACTTC.

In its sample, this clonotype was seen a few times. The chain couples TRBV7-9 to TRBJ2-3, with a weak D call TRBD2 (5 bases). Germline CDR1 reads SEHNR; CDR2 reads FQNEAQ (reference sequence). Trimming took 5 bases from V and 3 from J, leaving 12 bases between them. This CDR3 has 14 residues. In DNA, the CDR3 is TGTGCCAGCAGCCCGCGAGGGCAGACAGATACGCAGTATTTT. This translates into CASSPRGQTDTQYF.

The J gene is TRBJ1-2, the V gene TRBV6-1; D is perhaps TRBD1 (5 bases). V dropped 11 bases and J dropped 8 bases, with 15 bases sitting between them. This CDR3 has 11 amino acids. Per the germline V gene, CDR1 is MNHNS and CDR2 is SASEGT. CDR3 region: CALLGERGYTF. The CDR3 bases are TGTGCCCTACTGGGGGAAAGAGGCTACACCTTC.

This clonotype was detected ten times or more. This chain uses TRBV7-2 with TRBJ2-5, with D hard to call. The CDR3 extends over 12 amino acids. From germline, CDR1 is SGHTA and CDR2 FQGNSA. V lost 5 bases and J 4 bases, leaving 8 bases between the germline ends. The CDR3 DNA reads TGTGCCAGCAGCCACCCCCGAGAGACCCAGTACTTC. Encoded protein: CASSHPRETQYF.